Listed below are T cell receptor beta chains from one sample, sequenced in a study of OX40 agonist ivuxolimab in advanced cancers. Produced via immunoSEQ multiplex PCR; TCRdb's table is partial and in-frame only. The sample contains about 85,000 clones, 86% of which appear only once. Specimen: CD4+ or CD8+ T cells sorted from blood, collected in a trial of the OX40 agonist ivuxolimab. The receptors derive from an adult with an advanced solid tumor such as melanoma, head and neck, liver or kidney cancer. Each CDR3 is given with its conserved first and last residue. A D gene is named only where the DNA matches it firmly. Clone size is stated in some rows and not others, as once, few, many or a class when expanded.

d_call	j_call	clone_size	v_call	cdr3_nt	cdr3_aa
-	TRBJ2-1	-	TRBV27	TGTGCCAGCAGGACCGAGGCCGGGGGACCCTACAATGAGCAGTTCTTC	CASRTEAGGPYNEQFF
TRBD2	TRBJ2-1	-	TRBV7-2	TGTGCCAGCAGCTCCCTCCGAGTAAAGGGACTAGCGGGGTCTTTCTTC	CASSSLRVKGLAGSFF
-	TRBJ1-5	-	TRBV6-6	TGTGCCAGCAGTTACTCCGAAAGGTCGCCCCAGCATTTT	CASSYSERSPQHF
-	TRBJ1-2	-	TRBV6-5	TGTGCCAGCAGCCGCACAGGGTATGGCTACACCTTC	CASSRTGYGYTF
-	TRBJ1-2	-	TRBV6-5	TGTGCCAGCAGTCAGGACCGTCTAGGGGGCTACACCTTC	CASSQDRLGGYTF
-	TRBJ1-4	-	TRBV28	TGTGCCAGCAGTTTATCCTCCGGAGTCACGGGTGAAAAACTGTTTTTT	CASSLSSGVTGEKLFF
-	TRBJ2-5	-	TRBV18	TGTGCCAGCTCACCACCGGCGGGTTACCAAGAGACCCAGTACTTC	CASSPPAGYQETQYF
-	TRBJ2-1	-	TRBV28	TGTGCCAGCAGTTTAGCCGTGGGTGAGCAGTTCTTC	CASSLAVGEQFF
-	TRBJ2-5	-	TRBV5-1	TGCGCCAGCAGCCCCGACGTATCCGCACAAGAGACCCAGTACTTC	CASSPDVSAQETQYF
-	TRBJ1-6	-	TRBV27	TGTGCCAGCAGTTTAAAAAGGGAGTTTGAAGACTTT	CASSLKREFEDF
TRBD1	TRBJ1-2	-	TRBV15	TGTGCCACCAGCAGCCAACAGGGGGCCTCTGGCTACACCTTC	CATSSQQGASGYTF
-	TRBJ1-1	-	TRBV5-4	TGTGCCAGCAGCCAAGAAAGGGGCACTGAAGCTTTCTTT	CASSQERGTEAFF
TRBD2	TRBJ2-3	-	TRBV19	TGTGCCAGTAGTGATGGACTAGCGGGGGGCACAGATACGCAGTATTTT	CASSDGLAGGTDTQYF
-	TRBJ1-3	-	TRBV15	TGTGCCACCAGCAGAGATCGGGCGGTGAGCTCTGGAAACACCATATATTTT	CATSRDRAVSSGNTIYF
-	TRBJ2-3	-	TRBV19	TGTGCCAGTAGATCGGGGGGCCGGAATACGCAGTATTTT	CASRSGGRNTQYF
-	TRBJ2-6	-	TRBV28	TGTGCCAGCAGTTTAAATTGGGGGGCTGGGGCCAACGTCCTGACTTTC	CASSLNWGAGANVLTF
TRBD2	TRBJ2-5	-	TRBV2	TGTGCCAGCAACGGACTAGCGGGGGGCCACCTAATGGGGGAGACCCAGTACTTC	CASNGLAGGHLMGETQYF
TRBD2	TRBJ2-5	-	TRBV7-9	TGTGTTTCGACTAGCGGGGGTACCGCAGAGACCCAGTACTTC	CVSTSGGTAETQYF
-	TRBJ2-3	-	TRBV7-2	TGTGCCAGCAGAATGGTGCTTGCCGGGTCTAGCACAGATACGCAGTATTTT	CASRMVLAGSSTDTQYF
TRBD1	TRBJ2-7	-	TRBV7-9	TGTGCCAGCAGCCCCCGGGGGACAGGCGCCTACGAGCAGTACTTC	CASSPRGTGAYEQYF
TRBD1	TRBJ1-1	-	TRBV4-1	TGCGCCAGCAGCCAAATTTTAAGGGGGCGCCTCAGGGGGGCTTTCTTT	CASSQILRGRLRGAFF
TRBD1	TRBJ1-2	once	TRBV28	TGTGCCAGCAGTTCCCCGGGGGGACAGGGAATGGGTGGCTACACCTTC	CASSSPGGQGMGGYTF
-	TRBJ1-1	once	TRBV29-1	TGCAGCGGCGGACAGCAAGAGAACACTGAAGCTTTCTTT	CSGGQQENTEAFF
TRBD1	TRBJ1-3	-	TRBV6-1	TGTGCCAGCAGTGACCTAATGGGACAGGGGGTTGGAAACACCATATATTTT	CASSDLMGQGVGNTIYF
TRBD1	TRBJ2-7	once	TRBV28	TGTGCCAGCAGTTCCGCCCGCAGGGGGCGACCCCACTACGAGCAGTACTTC	CASSSARRGRPHYEQYF
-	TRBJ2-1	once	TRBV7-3	TGTGCCAGCAGCTTCCAGTCCGCCAGCCCATCCAACGGACCCGAGCAGTTCTTC	CASSFQSASPSNGPEQFF
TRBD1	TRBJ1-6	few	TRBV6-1	TGTGCCAGCAGCCCCGGGACAGTCCGCTCACCCCTCCACTTT	CASSPGTVRSPLHF
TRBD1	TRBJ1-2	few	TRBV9	TGTGCCAGCAGCCGAACCTGGACAGGGAGAGACTATGGCTACACCTTC	CASSRTWTGRDYGYTF
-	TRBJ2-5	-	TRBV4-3	TGCGCCAGCAGCCAACAAACAGGGTGGGAGACCCAGTACTTC	CASSQQTGWETQYF
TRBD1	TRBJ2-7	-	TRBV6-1	TGTGCCAGCAGTGAAGATAAAAGACCGACAGGGGAGCAGTACTTC	CASSEDKRPTGEQYF
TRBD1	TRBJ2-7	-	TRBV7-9	TGTGCCAGCAGCGTAAGGACAGGATCCGAGCAGTACTTC	CASSVRTGSEQYF
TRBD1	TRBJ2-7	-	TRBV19	TGTGCCAGTAAGCCCGACAGGGACACTATCGAGCAGTACTTC	CASKPDRDTIEQYF
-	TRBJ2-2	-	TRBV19	TGTGCCAGTAGTCCTCAAACAGTGGGGTTTGTCGGGGAGCTGTTTTTT	CASSPQTVGFVGELFF
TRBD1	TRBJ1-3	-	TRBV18	TGTGCCAGCTCGGACCTACAGGGGGAAGGAAACACCATATATTTT	CASSDLQGEGNTIYF
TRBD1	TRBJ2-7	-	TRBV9	TGTGCCAGCAGCGTAGTCGGGACAGGGGAGGGCGAGCAGTACTTC	CASSVVGTGEGEQYF
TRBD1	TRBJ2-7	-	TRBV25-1	TGTGCCAGCAGTGAATTCGAACAGGGGGCGAACGAGCAGTACTTC	CASSEFEQGANEQYF
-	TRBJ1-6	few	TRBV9	TGTGCCAGCAGCCCCACCAATTCACCCCTCCACTTT	CASSPTNSPLHF
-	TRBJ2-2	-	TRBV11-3	TGTGCCAGCAGCTTAGGCGGACAAGACACCGGGGAGCTGTTTTTT	CASSLGGQDTGELFF
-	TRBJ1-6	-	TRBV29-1	TGCAGCGTTGGCGGGAATTCACCCCTCCACTTT	CSVGGNSPLHF
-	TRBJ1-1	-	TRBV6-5	TGTGCCAGCAGTCTGCGGGGGAATGAAGCTTTCTTT	CASSLRGNEAFF
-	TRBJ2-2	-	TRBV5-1	TGCGCCAGCAGCTCCACAGGGTCTGGCACCGGGGAGCTGTTTTTT	CASSSTGSGTGELFF
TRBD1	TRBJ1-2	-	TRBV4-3	TGCGCCAGCAGCCAAGAATACAGGGGGAACTATGGCTACACCTTC	CASSQEYRGNYGYTF
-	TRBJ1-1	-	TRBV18	TGTGCCAGCTCACCGACCGGGCCAAAGAACACTGAAGCTTTCTTT	CASSPTGPKNTEAFF
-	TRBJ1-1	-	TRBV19	TGTGCCAGTAGCACCCGGGACGTGGAGGGGAACACTGAAGCTTTCTTT	CASSTRDVEGNTEAFF
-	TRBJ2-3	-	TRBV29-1	TGCAGCGTTGAACAGGGCAGCACAGATACGCAGTATTTT	CSVEQGSTDTQYF
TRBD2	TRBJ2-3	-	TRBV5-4	TGTGCCAGCAGCTCCCCGGGACTAGGGGGGCCGGGGCTCACAGATACGCAGTATTTT	CASSSPGLGGPGLTDTQYF